This TCR beta chain was documented in a study of untreated major depressive disorder. Whole-study results and caveats: CD4+ T cells from depressed patients used TRBV05-01 (Vbeta 5.1) more often than controls. TRBV25-01 and TRBV02-01 followed the flow pattern without significance.

About this clone itself: The antigen is unknown.

Every participant had European ancestry. From germline, CDR1 is SNHLY and CDR2 FYNNEI. The CDR3 spans 18 residues. V lost 2 bases and J lost 2, with 16 bases in between. TCRdb's copy holds only in-frame clones and misses some; the assay was immunoSEQ multiplex PCR. The sample consists of about 21,000 clones, around nine tenths of them appearing once. The receptor was derived from a woman aged 40 to 50 in good health. Sequencing input: CD4+ T cells from PBMCs. The chain couples TRBV2 to TRBJ2-6; a weak D match, TRBD1 (6 bases). The CDR3 sequence is CASSERSTTGTGANVLTF. As DNA, the CDR3 is TGTGCCAGCAGTGAAAGATCCACCACAGGGACTGGGGCCAACGTCCTGACTTTC.